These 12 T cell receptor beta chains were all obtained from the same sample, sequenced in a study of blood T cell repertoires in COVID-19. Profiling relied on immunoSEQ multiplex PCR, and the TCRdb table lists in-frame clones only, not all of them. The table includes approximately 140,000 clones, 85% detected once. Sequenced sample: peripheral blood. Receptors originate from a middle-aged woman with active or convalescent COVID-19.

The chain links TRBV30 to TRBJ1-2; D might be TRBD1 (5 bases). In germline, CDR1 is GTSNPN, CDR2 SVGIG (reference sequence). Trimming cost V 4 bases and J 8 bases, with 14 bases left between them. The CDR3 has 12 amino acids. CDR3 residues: CAWTPGGTGYTF. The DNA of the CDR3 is TGTGCCTGGACCCCCGGAGGGACGGGCTACACCTTC.

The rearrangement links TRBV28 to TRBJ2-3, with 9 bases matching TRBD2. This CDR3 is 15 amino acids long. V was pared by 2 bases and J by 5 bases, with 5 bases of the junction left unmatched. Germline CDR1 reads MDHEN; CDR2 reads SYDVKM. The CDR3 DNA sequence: TGTGCCAGCAGTTTAGCGGGAGGGCCGAGAGATACGCAGTATTTT. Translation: CASSLAGGPRDTQYF. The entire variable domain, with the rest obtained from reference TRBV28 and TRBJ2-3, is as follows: DVKVTQSSRYLVKRTGEKVFLECVQDMDHENMFWYRQDPGLGLRLIYFSYDVKMKEKGDIPEGYSVSREKKERFSLILESASTNQTSMYLCASSLAGGPRDTQYFGPGTRLTVL.

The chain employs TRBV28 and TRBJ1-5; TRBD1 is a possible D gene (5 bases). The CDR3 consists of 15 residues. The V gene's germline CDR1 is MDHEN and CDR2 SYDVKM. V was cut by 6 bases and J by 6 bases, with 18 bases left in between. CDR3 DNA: TGTGCCAGCAGGCATCCTGGAGCGGGGCGTCAGCCCCAGCATTTT. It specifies CASRHPGAGRQPQHF.

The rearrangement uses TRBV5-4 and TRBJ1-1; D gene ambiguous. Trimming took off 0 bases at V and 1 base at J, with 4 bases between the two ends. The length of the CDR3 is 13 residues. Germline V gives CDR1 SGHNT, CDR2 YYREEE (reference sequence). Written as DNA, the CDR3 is TGTGCCAGCAGCTTGGCAGGGAACACTGAAGCTTTCTTT. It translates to CASSLAGNTEAFF.

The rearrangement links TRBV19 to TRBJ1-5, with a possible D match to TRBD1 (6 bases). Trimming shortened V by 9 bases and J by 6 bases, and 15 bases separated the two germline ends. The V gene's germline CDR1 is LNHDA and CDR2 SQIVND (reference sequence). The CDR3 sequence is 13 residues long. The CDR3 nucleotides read TGTGCCAGCCACAGGGATGGCCTTCAGCCCCAGCATTTT. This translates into CASHRDGLQPQHF.

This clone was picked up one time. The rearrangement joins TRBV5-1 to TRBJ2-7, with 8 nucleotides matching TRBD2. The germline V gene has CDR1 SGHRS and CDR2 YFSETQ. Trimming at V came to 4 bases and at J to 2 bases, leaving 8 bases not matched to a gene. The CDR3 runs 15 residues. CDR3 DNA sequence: TGCGCCAGCAGCCTAACAGCGGGAGAGGCCTACGAGCAGTACTTC. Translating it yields CASSLTAGEAYEQYF.

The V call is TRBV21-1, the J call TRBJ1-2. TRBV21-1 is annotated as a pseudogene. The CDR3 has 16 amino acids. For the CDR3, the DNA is TGTGCCAGCAGCAAGGGGAGAGAGCAGAAGAACTATGGCTACACCTTC. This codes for CASSKGREQKNYGYTF.

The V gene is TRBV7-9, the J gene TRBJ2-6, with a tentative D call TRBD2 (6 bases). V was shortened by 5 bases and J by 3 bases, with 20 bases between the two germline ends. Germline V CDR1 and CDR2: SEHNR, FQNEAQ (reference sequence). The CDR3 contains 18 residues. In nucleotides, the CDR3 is TGTGCCAGCAGCCAAGGACTATCATCGAGCTTTGGGGCCAACGTCCTGACTTTC. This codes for CASSQGLSSSFGANVLTF.

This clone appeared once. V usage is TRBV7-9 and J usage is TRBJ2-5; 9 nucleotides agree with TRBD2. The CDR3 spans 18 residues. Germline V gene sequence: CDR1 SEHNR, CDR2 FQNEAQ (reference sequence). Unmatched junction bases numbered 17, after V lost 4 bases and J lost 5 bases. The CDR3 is CASSSGVAGAPPIETQYF. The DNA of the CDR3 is TGTGCCAGCAGCTCCGGGGTAGCGGGAGCTCCACCCATCGAGACCCAGTACTTC.

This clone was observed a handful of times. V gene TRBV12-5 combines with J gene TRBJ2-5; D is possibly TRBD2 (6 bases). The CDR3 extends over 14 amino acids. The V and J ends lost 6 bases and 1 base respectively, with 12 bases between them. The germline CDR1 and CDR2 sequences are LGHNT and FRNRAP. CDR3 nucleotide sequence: TGTGCTAGTGGGAGGGGAGGTTCCCAAGAGACCCAGTACTTC. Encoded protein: CASGRGGSQETQYF.

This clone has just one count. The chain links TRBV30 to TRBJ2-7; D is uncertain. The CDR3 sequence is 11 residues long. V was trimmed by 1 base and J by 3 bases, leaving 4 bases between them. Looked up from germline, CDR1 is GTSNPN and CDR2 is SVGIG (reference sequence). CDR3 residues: CAWSDSYEQYF. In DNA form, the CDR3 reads TGTGCCTGGAGTGACAGCTACGAGCAGTACTTC.

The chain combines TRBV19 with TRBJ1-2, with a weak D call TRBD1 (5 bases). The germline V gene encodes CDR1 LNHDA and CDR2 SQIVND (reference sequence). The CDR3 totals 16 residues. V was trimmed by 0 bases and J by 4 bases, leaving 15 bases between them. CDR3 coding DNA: TGTGCCAGTAGTATAGACAGCGCAGGGATTGCCTATGGCTACACCTTC. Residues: CASSIDSAGIAYGYTF.